This TCR beta chain was identified during a study of T-cell memory formation after mild COVID-19. The length of the CDR3 is 18 residues. V lost 0 bases and J lost 4; bases outside the gene matches: 13. The germline V gene encodes CDR1 LNHNV and CDR2 YYDKDF (reference sequence). TCRdb fed the 5' RACE reads into MiXCR, producing one record per CDR3 protein. The data show about 340,000 distinct CDR3 sequences, under 15% seen once. This clonotype was observed at least ten times. The specimen sequenced was PBMCs or a T cell subset sorted from them (not recorded which). The source is a man between 18 and 35 years old who had mild COVID-19 (a few samples of this study predate the infection). Cell type and time point are not known. The genes are TRBV15 and TRBJ1-1, with 8 bases fitting TRBD1. The chain's CDR3 is CATSRDHPTGGVFTEAFF. CDR3 coding DNA: TGTGCCACCAGCAGAGATCATCCCACAGGGGGTGTTTTCACTGAAGCTTTCTTT. The whole variable domain, remainder taken from reference TRBV15 and TRBJ1-1, is DAMVIQNPRYQVTQFGKPVTLSCSQTLNHNVMYWYQQKSSQAPKLLFHYYDKDFNNEADTPDNFQSRRPNTSFCFLDIRSPGLGDTAMYLCATSRDHPTGGVFTEAFFGQGTRLTVV.